The table lists the clone carrying this T cell receptor beta chain with many counts. Antigen unknown. The sample comes from a study of T cell repertoires in cytomegalovirus infection. Study details: Indications came from public TCR beta signatures; they pointed to CMV infection and to a matching HLA type. Study results and caveats: Cumulative public TCR beta family frequency identified carriers of CMV plus the relevant HLA. The ex vivo response was dominated by HLA-C-restricted CMV-specific TCR beta clonotypes.

TCRdb reprocessed the reads with MiXCR, giving one entry per CDR3 protein. The table shows some 150,000 distinct CDR3 sequences, with 5.5% to 7% occurring only once. CDR1 and CDR2 (germline): SGHTA, FQGNSA. The CDR3 totals 13 residues. J gave up 7 bases and V 5 bases, and 4 bases lay outside the gene matches. This sequence originates from a human donor in good health (CMV status not recorded). Some clones in this sample may be carry-over from other donors' samples. The specimen was PBMCs. This rearrangement joins TRBV7-2 to TRBJ1-5, with TRBD1 matching over 8 bases. In nucleotides, the CDR3 is TGTGCCAGCAGCCCGGACAGGGCCCAGCCCCAGCATTTT. It yields the protein CASSPDRAQPQHF.